The rows below give T cell receptor beta chains drawn from one sample of a study of human T cells and chemical hapten exposure. TCRdb passed the RACE reads through MiXCR, listing each CDR3 protein once. The repertoire includes 180,000 or so distinct CDR3 sequences, 24% of them detected once, and about 2.3% sits in the top ten. The sequences come from whole blood, collected in connection with sensitization to the hapten diphenylcyclopropenone (DPC). These receptors all come from a woman aged 35 to 49 with alopecia areata. Some clones in this sample may be carry-over from other donors' samples. Both conserved end residues are part of each CDR3. D genes are given only for firm matches. Clone size is stated in some rows and not others, as once, few, many or a class when expanded.

>.|15|.|TRBJ1-5|TRBV20-1
CSARDRGGGTQPQHF
TGCAGTGCTAGAGACCGGGGGGGGGGAACTCAGCCCCAGCATTTT
>.|11|.|TRBJ1-5|TRBV7-9
CASSSGGFQHF
TGTGCCAGCAGCTCAGGTGGGTTCCAGCATTTT
>few|16|.|TRBJ2-4|TRBV7-2
CASSSLMALAKNIQYF
TGTGCCAGCAGCTCGTTAATGGCGTTAGCCAAAAACATTCAGTACTTC
>few|13|TRBD2|TRBJ2-7|TRBV20-1
CSARLAGAREQYF
TGCAGTGCCCGACTAGCGGGAGCTCGTGAGCAGTACTTC
>few|13|.|TRBJ1-2|TRBV28
CASSLSGAYGYTF
TGTGCCAGCAGTTTATCTGGGGCCTATGGCTACACCTTC
>few|16|TRBD2|TRBJ2-7|TRBV28
CASLGGSGKASYEQYF
TGTGCCAGCCTGGGCGGTAGCGGGAAGGCCTCCTACGAGCAGTACTTC
>.|14|.|TRBJ1-6|TRBV15
CATSVPDYNSPLHF
TGTGCCACCAGCGTTCCTGACTATAATTCACCCCTCCACTTT
>few|13|.|TRBJ2-5|TRBV6-1
CASSEQGGTTQYF
TGTGCCAGCAGTGAGCAGGGCGGAACAACCCAGTACTTC
>.|16|TRBD1|TRBJ1-1|TRBV18
CASSPRWTGEDTEAFF
TGTGCCAGCTCACCACGGTGGACAGGGGAGGACACTGAAGCTTTCTTT
>.|15|.|TRBJ2-1|TRBV7-8
CASSLSSLSYNEQFF
TGTGCCAGCAGCTTAAGTAGCCTCTCCTACAATGAGCAGTTCTTC
>.|14|.|TRBJ2-3|TRBV7-9
CASSFDKTGDTQYF
TGTGCCAGCAGCTTTGACAAGACGGGGGATACGCAGTATTTT
>few|14|.|TRBJ1-2|TRBV20-1
CSARGAWTMNGYTF
TGCAGTGCTAGAGGAGCGTGGACTATGAATGGCTACACCTTC
>few|18|TRBD2|TRBJ2-1|TRBV4-1
CASSQGPAGTSGRYEQFF
TGCGCCAGCAGCCAAGGTCCTGCCGGGACTAGCGGGAGGTATGAGCAGTTCTTC
>.|15|TRBD1|TRBJ2-7|TRBV28
CASSSYQGARYEQYF
TGTGCCAGCAGTTCTTACCAGGGGGCGCGATACGAGCAGTACTTC
>.|13|TRBD2|TRBJ2-5|TRBV28
CASRTSGEETQYF
TGTGCCAGCAGAACTAGCGGGGAAGAGACCCAGTACTTC
>few|12|.|TRBJ1-5|TRBV24-1
CATSDPNQPQHF
TGTGCCACCAGTGACCCTAATCAGCCCCAGCATTTT
>few|15|TRBD1|TRBJ2-2|TRBV7-2
CAGLRQGYGPGELFF
TGTGCCGGTCTCCGACAGGGTTATGGACCCGGGGAGCTGTTTTTT
>.|10|.|TRBJ2-3|TRBV19
CASKADTQYF
TGTGCCAGTAAGGCAGATACGCAGTATTTT
>many|15|.|TRBJ2-3|TRBV10-1
CASSESGDSTDTQYF
TGCGCCAGCAGTGAGTCAGGGGATAGCACAGATACGCAGTATTTT
>.|16|.|TRBJ1-2|TRBV7-9
CASSSSWGKGSYGYTF
TGTGCCAGCAGCTCGTCTTGGGGAAAGGGCAGCTATGGCTACACCTTC
>few|15|.|TRBJ2-2|TRBV9
CASSVGASETGELFF
TGTGCCAGCAGCGTAGGGGCCTCAGAAACCGGGGAGCTGTTTTTT
>once|12|TRBD1|TRBJ1-1|TRBV10-3
CATGAGGTEAFF
TGTGCCACCGGGGCAGGGGGCACTGAAGCTTTCTTT
>.|13|.|TRBJ2-1|TRBV24-1
CATGGSGYNEQFF
TGTGCCACAGGGGGTAGCGGGTACAATGAGCAGTTCTTC
>.|15|TRBD1|TRBJ1-5|TRBV10-3
CAISEDRGLGQPQHF
TGTGCCATCAGTGAGGACAGGGGGTTGGGTCAGCCCCAGCATTTT
>many|15|TRBD1|TRBJ1-4|TRBV12-3/TRBV12-4
CASRPQGEGNEKLFF
TGTGCCAGCAGGCCCCAGGGGGAGGGGAATGAAAAACTGTTTTTT
>.|11|.|TRBJ1-6|TRBV6-6
CASSYNSPLHF
TGTGCCAGCAGTTACAACTCACCCCTCCACTTT
>many|14|TRBD1|TRBJ1-2|TRBV20-1
CSAPAGGAGYGYTF
TGCAGTGCCCCCGCAGGGGGCGCAGGCTATGGCTACACCTTC
>few|13|TRBD2|TRBJ2-1|TRBV28
CATRLAPYNEQFF
TGTGCCACCAGACTAGCCCCCTACAATGAGCAGTTCTTC
>.|16|TRBD1|TRBJ1-5|TRBV20-1
CSARDSGTGEWSTQHF
TGCAGTGCTAGAGACTCCGGGACAGGGGAATGGTCAACCCAGCATTTT
>.|13|.|TRBJ2-1|TRBV20-1
CSASLAPRTEQFF
TGCAGTGCTAGCCTCGCGCCTAGGACTGAGCAGTTCTTC
>.|15|.|TRBJ2-3|TRBV5-5
CASSLLQVRPDTQYF
TGTGCCAGCAGCTTGCTGCAGGTCCGCCCAGATACGCAGTATTTT